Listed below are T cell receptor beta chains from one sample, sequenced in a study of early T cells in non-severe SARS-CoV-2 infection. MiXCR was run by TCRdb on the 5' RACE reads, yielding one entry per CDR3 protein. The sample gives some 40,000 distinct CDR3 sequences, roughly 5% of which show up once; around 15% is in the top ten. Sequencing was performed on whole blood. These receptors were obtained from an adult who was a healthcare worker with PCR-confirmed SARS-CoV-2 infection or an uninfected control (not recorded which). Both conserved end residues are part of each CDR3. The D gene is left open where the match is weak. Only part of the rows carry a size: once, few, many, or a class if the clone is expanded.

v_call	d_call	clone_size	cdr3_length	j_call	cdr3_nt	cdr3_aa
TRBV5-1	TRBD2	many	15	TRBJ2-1	TGCGCCAGCAGCTTAACTAGCGGGGAGACTAATGAGCAGTTCTTC	CASSLTSGETNEQFF
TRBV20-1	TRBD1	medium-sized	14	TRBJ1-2	TGCAGTGCTCGAGCCGACAGGGACATCTATGGCTACACCTTC	CSARADRDIYGYTF
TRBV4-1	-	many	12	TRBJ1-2	TGCGCCAGCAGCCAAGCAGCCTATGGCTACACCTTC	CASSQAAYGYTF
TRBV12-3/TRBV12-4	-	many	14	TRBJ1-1	TGTGCCAGCAGGCCAAACGCAGGGAACACTGAAGCTTTCTTT	CASRPNAGNTEAFF
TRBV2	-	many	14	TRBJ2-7	TGTGCCAGCAGTGCCGGGCCGCCCAGTGGAGAGCAGTACTTC	CASSAGPPSGEQYF
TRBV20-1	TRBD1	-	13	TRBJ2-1	TGCAGTGCTCCGAAGGGGGCCTCGAATGAGCAGTTCTTC	CSAPKGASNEQFF
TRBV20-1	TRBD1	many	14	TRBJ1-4	TGCAGTGCCGACAGGGCAGGGGATCGTGAAAAACTGTTTTTT	CSADRAGDREKLFF
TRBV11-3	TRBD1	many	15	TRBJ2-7	TGTGCCAGCAGCATGTCCGGGACAGGGCGCCACGAGCAGTACTTC	CASSMSGTGRHEQYF
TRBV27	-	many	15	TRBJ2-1	TGTGCCAGCAGTTCCCCCTACAGGGAAGCGAATGAGCAGTTCTTC	CASSSPYREANEQFF
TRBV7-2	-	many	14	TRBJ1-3	TGTGCCAGCAGCTTATCTCGCAGGGCGCACACCATATATTTT	CASSLSRRAHTIYF
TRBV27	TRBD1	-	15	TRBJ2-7	TGTGCCAGCAGTATCACAGGGGAAGTCATGTACGAGCAGTACTTC	CASSITGEVMYEQYF
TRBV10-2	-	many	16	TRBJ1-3	TGCGCCAGCAGTGAGTCGCAAAGGAACTCTGGAAACACCATATATTTT	CASSESQRNSGNTIYF
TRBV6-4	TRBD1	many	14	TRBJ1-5	TGTGCCAGCAGTCAGGACAGGGATAATCAGCCCCAGCATTTT	CASSQDRDNQPQHF
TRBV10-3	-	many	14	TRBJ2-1	TGTGCCATCGCACTAGCAGGGGGGGTCAATGAGCAGTTCTTC	CAIALAGGVNEQFF
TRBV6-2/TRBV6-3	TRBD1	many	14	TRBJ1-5	TGTGCCAGCAGTTACCGGACAGGGAGTCAGCCCCAGCATTTT	CASSYRTGSQPQHF
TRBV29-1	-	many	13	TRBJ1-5	TGCAGCGTTGTCACCGGCACCAATCAGCCCCAGCATTTT	CSVVTGTNQPQHF
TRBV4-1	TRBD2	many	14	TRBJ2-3	TGCGCCAGCACTGCGGGGGGACTCACAGATACGCAGTATTTT	CASTAGGLTDTQYF
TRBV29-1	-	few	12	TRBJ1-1	TGCAGCGTTGACAGTCTGAACACTGAAGCTTTCTTT	CSVDSLNTEAFF
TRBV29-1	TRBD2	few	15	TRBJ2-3	TGCAGCGTCACTTTCAGCGGGGGGGACACAGATACGCAGTATTTT	CSVTFSGGDTDTQYF
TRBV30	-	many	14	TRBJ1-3	TGTGCCTGGGCCAGGGGAAACTCTGGAAACACCATATATTTT	CAWARGNSGNTIYF
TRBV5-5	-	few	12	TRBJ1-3	TGTGCCAGCAGCTTCGCTGAGAACACCATATATTTT	CASSFAENTIYF
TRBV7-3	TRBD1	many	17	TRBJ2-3	TGTGCCAGCATTCAGGGGGTCTGGGGGACCCGCACAGATACGCAGTATTTT	CASIQGVWGTRTDTQYF
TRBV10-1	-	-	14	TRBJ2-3	TGCGCCAGCAGTGAGTCGTTAGTCCCAGATACGCAGTATTTT	CASSESLVPDTQYF
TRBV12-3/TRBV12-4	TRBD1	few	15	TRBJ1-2	TGTGCCAGCAGTCCGACAGGGTGGTCTAACTATGGCTACACCTTC	CASSPTGWSNYGYTF
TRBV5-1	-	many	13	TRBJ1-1	TGCGCCAGCAGCTTGAACTCGAACACTGAAGCTTTCTTT	CASSLNSNTEAFF